One sample yielded the 30 T cell receptor beta chains listed below, sequenced in a study of OX40 agonist ivuxolimab in advanced cancers. Method: immunoSEQ multiplex PCR; TCRdb's copy keeps in-frame clones and lacks some. Among approximately 34,000 clones listed, around 90% were seen once. Source: CD4+ or CD8+ T cells sorted from blood, taken in a trial of the OX40 agonist ivuxolimab. The receptors stem from an adult with an advanced solid tumor such as melanoma, head and neck, liver or kidney cancer.

The CDR3 spells CASSLAGSYGYTF. CDR3 in DNA: TGTGCCAGCAGCTTAGCCGGATCCTATGGCTACACCTTC. The V and J genes are TRBV7-9 and TRBJ1-2; D not resolved. There are 13 residues in the CDR3. CDR1 is SEHNR, CDR2 FQNEAQ, per germline (reference sequence). Trimming stripped 0 bases from V and 4 bases from J, with 6 bases between.

V is TRBV13 and J is TRBJ1-1, with TRBD1 matching 9 bases. Germline V gene lookup returns CDR1 PRHDT and CDR2 FYEKMQ (reference sequence). The V gene end was trimmed by 0 bases and the J gene end by 11 bases; junction bases not matched to a gene: 19. This CDR3 spans 18 amino acids. This CDR3 is CASSLGGQGEVQSRRAFF. The CDR3 DNA reads as TGTGCCAGCAGCTTAGGGGGACAGGGAGAAGTCCAGTCGAGGCGGGCTTTCTTT.

The V and J genes are TRBV23-1 and TRBJ1-4, with D uncertain. TRBV23-1 is assigned to the ORF class and has an uncertain function. V shed 4 bases and J shed 5 bases, with 8 bases lying between them. The CDR3 spans 13 residues. The chain's CDR3 is CASSRTENEKLFF. Here the CDR3 DNA reads TGCGCCAGCAGTCGAACCGAAAATGAAAAACTGTTTTTT.

This clone came up a few times. V and J are TRBV4-2 and TRBJ2-7, with D maybe TRBD1 (5 bases). The CDR3 sequence is 14 residues long. Germline V CDR1 and CDR2: LGHNA, YNFKEQ. With 4 bases removed from V and 2 bases from J, the gap between germline ends came to 12 bases. The DNA for the CDR3 is TGTGCCAGCAGCCCCAGACAGACAACCTACGAGCAGTACTTC. Protein sequence: CASSPRQTTYEQYF.

The chain couples TRBV28 to TRBJ2-2; possibly TRBD1 for D (5 bases). The germline gives CDR1 MDHEN, CDR2 SYDVKM. Trimming cost V 7 bases and J 4 bases, with 25 bases left between them. The CDR3 extends over 18 amino acids. CDR3: CASIPLSRQGSPTGELFF. The CDR3 coding sequence is TGTGCCAGCATTCCCCTCTCCCGTCAGGGTTCCCCCACCGGGGAGCTGTTTTTT. Filled out from reference TRBV28 and TRBJ2-2, the complete variable domain reads DVKVTQSSRYLVKRTGEKVFLECVQDMDHENMFWYRQDPGLGLRLIYFSYDVKMKEKGDIPEGYSVSREKKERFSLILESASTNQTSMYLCASIPLSRQGSPTGELFFGEGSRLTVL.

The CDR3: CASSLGQSLDEQYF. CDR3 DNA: TGTGCCAGCTCCCTCGGACAGAGTTTAGACGAGCAGTACTTC. The V and J genes are TRBV28 and TRBJ2-7, with D maybe TRBD1 (6 bases). The CDR3 runs 14 residues. The V gene lost 8 bases and the J gene lost 5 bases, with 19 bases spanning the gap. Germline-derived CDR1 and CDR2 are MDHEN and SYDVKM.

The chain joins TRBV5-1 to TRBJ1-2, with a tentative D call TRBD1 (6 bases). Germline V lookup: CDR1 SGHRS, CDR2 YFSETQ. V was clipped by 1 base and J by 3 bases, with 13 bases between them. The CDR3 consists of 15 residues. The CDR3 loop reads CASSLLGGQDYGYTF. CDR3 in DNA: TGCGCCAGCAGCTTGCTTGGGGGGCAGGACTATGGCTACACCTTC.

This chain uses TRBV4-1 with TRBJ2-7; 8 positions match TRBD1. With 4 bases clipped from V and 0 bases from J, the junction kept 5 bases outside the gene matches. Germline V CDR1 and CDR2: MGHRA, YSYEKL. The CDR3 is 15 residues long. CDR3: CASSRKTGDSYEQYF. CDR3 in DNA: TGCGCCAGCAGCCGGAAGACAGGGGACTCCTACGAGCAGTACTTC.

The chain joins TRBV7-6 to TRBJ2-3, with 8 nucleotides matching TRBD2. V was clipped by 3 bases and J by 1 base; unmatched bases: 3. This CDR3 comprises 15 residues. The germline gives CDR1 SGHVS, CDR2 FNYEAQ. The CDR3 sequence is CASSFLAGRTDTQYF. The CDR3 nucleotides read TGTGCCAGCAGCTTTTTAGCGGGGCGCACAGATACGCAGTATTTT.

The chain recombines TRBV7-2 with TRBJ1-4, with 9 bases aligning to TRBD1. The CDR3 extends over 15 amino acids. V gave up 0 bases and J gave up 7 bases; unmatched junction bases: 3. Germline V gene data show CDR1 as SGHTA and CDR2 as FQGNSA. For the CDR3, the DNA is TGTGCCAGCAGCTTAGCACAGGGGGCCGGTGAAAAACTGTTTTTT. Translation gives CASSLAQGAGEKLFF.

This clone is medium-sized. This rearrangement joins TRBV30 to TRBJ2-1; tentatively, D is TRBD1 (5 bases). Between the trimmed V and J ends, which lost 5 bases and 2 bases, there was a span of 13 bases. This CDR3 spans 14 amino acids. Germline CDR1 and CDR2: GTSNPN and SVGIG (reference sequence). This CDR3 reads CAWRHWGTYNEQFF. CDR3 coding DNA: TGTGCCTGGCGTCATTGGGGCACCTACAATGAGCAGTTCTTC.

This clone has only a few counts. A far larger clone is a single base away, which makes a read error likely. In the same sample, other DNA sequences code for this CDR3. This chain connects TRBV7-6 to TRBJ2-7; 9 bases map to TRBD1. The J segment lost 3 bases and the V segment lost 3 bases, leaving 3 bases of the junction unmatched. The CDR3 is 14 residues long. CDR1 is SGHVS, CDR2 FNYEAQ, per germline. The CDR3 is CASSFGQGFYEQYF. CDR3 sequence (DNA): TGTGCCAGCAGCTTTGGACAGGGGTTCTACGAGCAGTACTTC.

The rearrangement joins TRBV7-6 to TRBJ2-5, with 9 bases fitting TRBD2. The end of the DNA aligns better with TRBJ2-7, so the J call may be wrong. This CDR3 is built from 15 residues. Germline CDR1 is SGHVS and CDR2 is FNYEAQ. The CDR3 reads CASSLAVRGGYEQYF. The CDR3, as DNA: TGTGCCAGCAGCCTGGCCGTGCGGGGGGGATACGAGCAGTACTTC.

This chain uses TRBV7-6 with TRBJ2-1, with D unresolved. V was cut by 1 base and J by 6 bases, with 1 base left in between. The CDR3 spans 11 residues. CDR1 and CDR2 from the germline V gene are SGHVS and FNYEAQ. The CDR3: CASSLGNEQFF. The CDR3 DNA follows: TGTGCCAGCAGCTTAGGCAATGAGCAGTTCTTC.

J is TRBJ2-2 and V is TRBV25-1; D might be TRBD2 (6 bases). In germline, CDR1 is MGHDK, CDR2 SYGVNS. The CDR3 covers 14 residues. Trimming took 9 bases from V and 7 from J, leaving 18 bases between them. CDR3 loop: CASQEGYKVGELFF. The CDR3 nucleotides are TGTGCCAGTCAGGAGGGCTACAAAGTCGGGGAGCTGTTTTTT.

V gene TRBV4-3 combines with J gene TRBJ2-7; D tentatively reads TRBD1 or TRBD2 (5 bases each). Between the trimmed V and J ends, which lost 11 bases and 3 bases, there was a span of 20 bases. Per the germline V gene, CDR1 is LGHNA and CDR2 is YSLEER. The length of the CDR3 is 14 residues. The CDR3 sequence is CAGDRDHGLYEQYF. The CDR3 DNA reads as TGCGCCGGCGACCGGGACCATGGGCTCTACGAGCAGTACTTC.

This clone appeared a few times. J is TRBJ1-2 and V is TRBV6-1, with unresolved D. Germline CDR1 reads MNHNS; CDR2 reads SASEGT. The CDR3 sequence is 11 residues long. The V gene lost 6 bases and the J gene lost 5 bases, with 7 bases spanning the gap. DNA for the CDR3: TGTGCCAGCAGGGAGGATTATGGCTACACCTTC. Translating it yields CASREDYGYTF.

This clone was counted only a few times. This chain joins TRBV23-1 and TRBJ1-5; weak D call: TRBD1 (5 bases). TRBV23-1 is designated an ORF whose function remains uncertain. CDR3 length equals 15 residues. V was pared by 7 bases and J by 4 bases, with 17 bases between. The CDR3: CASTPRAGSNQPQHF. The CDR3 bases are TGCGCCAGCACTCCACGGGCAGGGTCTAATCAGCCCCAGCATTTT.

J is TRBJ1-3 and V is TRBV5-6, with D possibly matching TRBD1 (5 bases). This CDR3 is 13 amino acids long. Per germline, CDR1 SGHDT and CDR2 YYEEEE. Between the trimmed V and J ends, which lost 10 bases and 4 bases, there was a span of 15 bases. The CDR3 region is CASGQGDGNTIYF. As DNA, the CDR3 is TGTGCCTCAGGGCAGGGCGACGGAAACACCATATATTTT.

This clone was seen only once. The rearrangement joins TRBV27 to TRBJ1-6, with D unclear. The CDR3 totals 15 residues. Trimming shortened V by 2 bases and J by 7 bases, and 12 bases separated the two germline ends. In germline, CDR1 is MNHEY, CDR2 SMNVEV (reference sequence). CDR3 nucleotides: TGTGCCAGCAGTTTAGCCCGTGAAGGGAATTCACCCCTCCACTTT. This codes for CASSLAREGNSPLHF.

CDR3 residues: CASSGGGRGYNSPLHF. The CDR3 coding sequence is TGTGCCAGCAGTGGGGGCGGCAGGGGCTATAATTCACCCCTCCACTTT. The V call is TRBV28, the J call TRBJ1-6; maybe TRBD1 (6 bases). This CDR3 is 16 amino acids long. V lost 5 bases and J lost 3, with 14 bases in between. CDR1 and CDR2 from the germline V gene are MDHEN and SYDVKM. Supplemented by reference TRBV28 and TRBJ1-6, the full variable domain reads DVKVTQSSRYLVKRTGEKVFLECVQDMDHENMFWYRQDPGLGLRLIYFSYDVKMKEKGDIPEGYSVSREKKERFSLILESASTNQTSMYLCASSGGGRGYNSPLHFGNGTRLTVT.

The chain employs TRBV25-1 and TRBJ1-4; D unresolved. Germline V gene lookup returns CDR1 MGHDK and CDR2 SYGVNS. This CDR3 has 15 residues. Trimming stripped 2 bases from V and 4 bases from J, with 11 bases between. Here the CDR3 DNA reads TGTGCCAGCAGTGAAGAGTACGGATTTAATGAAAAACTGTTTTTT. Amino acid sequence: CASSEEYGFNEKLFF.

The gene calls are TRBV6-4 and TRBJ2-1; D not certain. The V end was cut by 6 bases, the J end by 0 bases, with 12 bases between. CDR3 length: 15 residues. Germline V CDR1 and CDR2: MRHNA, SNTAGT. The CDR3 spells CASSLTSSSYNEQFF. In nucleotides, the CDR3 is TGTGCCAGCAGCCTGACCTCAAGCTCCTACAATGAGCAGTTCTTC.

The chain recombines TRBV11-2 with TRBJ2-3; D may correspond to TRBD1 or TRBD2 (6 bases each). The length of the CDR3 is 15 residues. V was pared by 1 base and J by 1 base, with 9 bases between. In germline, CDR1 is SGHAT, CDR2 FQNNGV. CDR3 amino acids: CASSLGGARTDTQYF. The CDR3 coding sequence is TGTGCCAGCAGCTTAGGGGGGGCGCGCACAGATACGCAGTATTTT.

The CDR3 coding sequence is TGCGCCAGCAGCCATCCTACCTTTGGGGACGAGCAGTACTTC. Its protein is CASSHPTFGDEQYF. The rearrangement joins TRBV4-1 to TRBJ2-5; no reliable D call. The DNA end is a closer match to TRBJ2-7, so the J assignment may be wrong. The CDR3 is 14 residues long. The germline gives CDR1 MGHRA, CDR2 YSYEKL.

The V and J genes are TRBV2 and TRBJ2-1, with TRBD2 identical over 7 bases. This CDR3 spans 13 amino acids. V lost 8 bases to trimming and J lost 4 bases; unmatched junction nucleotides: 5. Germline CDR1 SNHLY, CDR2 FYNNEI. CDR3 residues: CASGLVAYNEQFF. The CDR3 DNA reads TGTGCCAGCGGACTAGTTGCTTACAATGAGCAGTTCTTC. The variable domain in full, completed from reference TRBV2 and TRBJ2-1, reads EPEVTQTPSHQVTQMGQEVILRCVPISNHLYFYWYRQILGQKVEFLVSFYNNEISEKSEIFDDQFSVERPDGSNFTLKIRSTKLEDSAMYFCASGLVAYNEQFFGPGTRLTVL.

The CDR3 DNA reads as TGTGCCAGCAGTTCAGAGGGGACCTACAATGAGCAGTTCTTC. Its protein product is CASSSEGTYNEQFF. This chain uses TRBV6-6 with TRBJ2-1; D possibly matches TRBD1 or TRBD2 (5 bases each). From germline, CDR1 is MNHNY and CDR2 SVGAGI (reference sequence). The CDR3 consists of 14 residues. V was clipped by 4 bases and J by 2 bases, with 9 bases between them.

The chain has TRBV9 and TRBJ2-3; D is unclear. Germline lookup yields CDR1 SGDLS and CDR2 YYNGEE. V lost 3 bases and J lost 2, with 4 bases in between. This CDR3 region has 12 residues. The CDR3 reads CASSALTDTQYF. CDR3 sequence (DNA): TGTGCCAGCAGCGCCCTCACAGATACGCAGTATTTT. Full variable domain (rest looked up from reference TRBV9 and TRBJ2-3): DSGVTQTPKHLITATGQRVTLRCSPRSGDLSVYWYQQSLDQGLQFLIQYYNGEERAKGNILERFSAQQFPDLHSELNLSSLELGDSALYFCASSALTDTQYFGPGTRLTVL.

The chain recombines TRBV7-6 with TRBJ1-2; D possibly corresponds to TRBD1 (5 bases). The germline V and J ends were trimmed by 3 bases and 3 bases, with 11 bases remaining between them. The CDR3 totals 14 residues. Germline loops: CDR1 SGHVS, CDR2 FNYEAQ. The CDR3: CASSFYGAYYGYTF. The CDR3 DNA is TGTGCCAGCAGCTTTTATGGGGCCTACTATGGCTACACCTTC.

With regard to this clone: One end of the junction does not line up with germline, which may come from a read error. This rearrangement joins TRBV7-6 to TRBJ1-4; D perhaps matches TRBD1 (5 bases). Germline CDR1 SGHVS, CDR2 FNYEAQ. The CDR3 has 12 amino acids. As DNA, the CDR3 is TGTGCCAGCAGCTGGGACCGTGAAGAACTGTTTTTT. Residues: CASSWDREELFF.